This T cell receptor beta chain was sequenced for a study of CD4+ T cells in melanoma. Sequencing used immunoSEQ multiplex PCR; TCRdb keeps in-frame clones, though not all of them. This sample has around 13,000 clones, with approximately 72% found just once. The CDR3 runs to 13 residues. V lost 5 bases to trimming and J lost 10 bases, with 14 bases between them. In germline, CDR1 is LGHNA, CDR2 YNFKEQ. This sequence was found in a human donor with melanoma. The sample was cells from a culture (not recorded whether cultured in vitro). The chain joins TRBV4-2 to TRBJ1-4; D might be TRBD1 (5 bases). The DNA for the CDR3 is TGTGCCAGCAGCGACGCCGGGGCCGGAAAACTGTTTTTT. As protein: CASSDAGAGKLFF.